This TCR beta chain was recorded in a study of blood T cell repertoires in COVID-19. Authors' data handling: Using reference gene primer amplification, nucleated cell counts were estimated. The repertoire was sequenced with immunoSEQ multiplex PCR; TCRdb's copy has only in-frame clones and lacks some. D and trimming come from the DNA, and the V and J calls and clone size come from that table. The table has a few hundred thousand clones, roughly nine tenths seen once. The sequenced material came from peripheral blood. This clonotype was sampled from a woman aged 45-59 years with acute or convalescent COVID-19.

The CDR3: CASSQSYNSPLHF. The CDR3 DNA sequence: TGTGCCAGCAGCCAGAGTTATAATTCACCCCTCCACTTT. The rearrangement uses TRBV4-2 and TRBJ1-6; D uncertain. The ends were cut back, 3 bases at V and 4 bases at J, with 4 bases in the middle. The CDR3 sequence is 13 residues long. Germline V gene data show CDR1 as LGHNA and CDR2 as YNFKEQ.